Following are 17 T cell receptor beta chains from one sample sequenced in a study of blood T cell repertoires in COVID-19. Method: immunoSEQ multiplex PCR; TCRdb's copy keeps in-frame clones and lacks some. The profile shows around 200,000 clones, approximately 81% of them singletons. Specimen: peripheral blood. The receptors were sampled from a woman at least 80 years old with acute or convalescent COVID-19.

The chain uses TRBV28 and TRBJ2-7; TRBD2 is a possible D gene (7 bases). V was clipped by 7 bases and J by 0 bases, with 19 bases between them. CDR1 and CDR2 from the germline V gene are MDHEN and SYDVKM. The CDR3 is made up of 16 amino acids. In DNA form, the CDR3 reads TGTGCCAGCAACTCCCGGGGGAGGGGGAACTCCTACGAGCAGTACTTC. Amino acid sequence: CASNSRGRGNSYEQYF.

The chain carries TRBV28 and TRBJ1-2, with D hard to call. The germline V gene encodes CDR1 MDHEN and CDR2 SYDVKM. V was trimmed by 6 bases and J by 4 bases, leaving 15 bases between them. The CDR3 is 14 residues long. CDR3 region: CASRSPHVSYGYTF. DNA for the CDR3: TGTGCCAGCAGGTCCCCCCATGTGTCCTATGGCTACACCTTC.

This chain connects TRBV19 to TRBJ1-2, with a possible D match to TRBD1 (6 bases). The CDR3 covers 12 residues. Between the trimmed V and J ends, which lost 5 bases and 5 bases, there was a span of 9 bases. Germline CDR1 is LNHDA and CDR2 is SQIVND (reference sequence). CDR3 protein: CASSRDIYGYTF. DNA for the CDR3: TGTGCCAGTAGTCGGGACATATATGGCTACACCTTC.

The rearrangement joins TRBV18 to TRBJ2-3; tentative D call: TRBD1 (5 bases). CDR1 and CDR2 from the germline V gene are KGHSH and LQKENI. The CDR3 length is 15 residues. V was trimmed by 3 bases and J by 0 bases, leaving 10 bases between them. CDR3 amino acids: CASSPGLYSTDTQYF. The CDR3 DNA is TGTGCCAGCTCACCGGGGCTGTATAGCACAGATACGCAGTATTTT.

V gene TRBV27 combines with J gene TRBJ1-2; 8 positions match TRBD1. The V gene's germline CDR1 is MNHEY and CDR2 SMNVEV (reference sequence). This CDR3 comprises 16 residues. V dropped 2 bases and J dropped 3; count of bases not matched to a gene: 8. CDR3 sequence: CASSLVQGASDYGYTF. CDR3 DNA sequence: TGTGCCAGCAGTTTAGTCCAGGGGGCCTCGGACTATGGCTACACCTTC.

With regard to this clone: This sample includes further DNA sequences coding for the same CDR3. CDR3 coding DNA: TGTGCCAGCTCACCAGGGACTAGCGGCTACGAGCAGTACTTC. This encodes CASSPGTSGYEQYF. V and J are TRBV18 and TRBJ2-7, with TRBD2 matching over 11 bases. This CDR3 region has 14 residues. Germline CDR1 and CDR2: KGHSH and LQKENI. The junction had 0 bases not matched to a gene; V was cut back by 2 bases and J by 3 bases. Variable domain in full (rest from reference TRBV18 and TRBJ2-7): NAGVMQNPRHLVRRRGQEARLRCSPMKGHSHVYWYRQLPEEGLKFMVYLQKENIIDESGMPKERFSAEFPKEGPSILRIQQVVRGDSAAYFCASSPGTSGYEQYFGPGTRLTVT.

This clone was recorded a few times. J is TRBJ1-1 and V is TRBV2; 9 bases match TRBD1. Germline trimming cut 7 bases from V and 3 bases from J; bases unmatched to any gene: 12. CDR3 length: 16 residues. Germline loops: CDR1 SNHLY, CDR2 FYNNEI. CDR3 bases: TGTGCCAGCACAAATGGGCCACGGACAGGGGACACTGAAGCTTTCTTT. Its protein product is CASTNGPRTGDTEAFF.

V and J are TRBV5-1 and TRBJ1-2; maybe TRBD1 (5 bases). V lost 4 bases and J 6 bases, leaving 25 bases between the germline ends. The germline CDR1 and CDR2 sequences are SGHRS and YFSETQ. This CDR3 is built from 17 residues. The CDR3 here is CASSLISGGTLGNGYTF. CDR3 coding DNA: TGCGCCAGCAGCCTTATCTCGGGGGGGACGTTGGGCAATGGCTACACCTTC.

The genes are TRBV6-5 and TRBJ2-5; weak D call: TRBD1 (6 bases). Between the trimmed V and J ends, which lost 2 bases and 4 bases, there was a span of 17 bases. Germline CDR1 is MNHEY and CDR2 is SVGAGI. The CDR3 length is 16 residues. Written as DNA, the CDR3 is TGTGCCAGCAGTTACGGATACAGGGCTGTCGGAGAGACCCAGTACTTC. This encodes CASSYGYRAVGETQYF.

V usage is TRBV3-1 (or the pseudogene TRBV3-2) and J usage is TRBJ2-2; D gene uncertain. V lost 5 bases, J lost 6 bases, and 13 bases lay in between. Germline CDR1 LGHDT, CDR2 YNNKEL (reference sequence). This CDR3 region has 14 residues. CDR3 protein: CASSARGSAGELFF. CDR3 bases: TGTGCCAGCAGCGCTAGAGGTTCGGCCGGGGAGCTGTTTTTT.

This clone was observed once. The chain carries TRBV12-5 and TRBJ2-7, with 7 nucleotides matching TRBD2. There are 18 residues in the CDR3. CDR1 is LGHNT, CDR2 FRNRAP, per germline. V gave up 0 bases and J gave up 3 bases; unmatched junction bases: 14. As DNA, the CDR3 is TGTGCTAGTGGTTTGGTATCGGGGACTAACATTCTCCGCTACGAGCAGTACTTC. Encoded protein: CASGLVSGTNILRYEQYF.

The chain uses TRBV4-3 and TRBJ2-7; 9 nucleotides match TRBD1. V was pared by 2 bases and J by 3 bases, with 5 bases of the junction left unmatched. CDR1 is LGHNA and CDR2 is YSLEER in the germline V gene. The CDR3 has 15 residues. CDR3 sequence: CASSQWTGALYEQYF. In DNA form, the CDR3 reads TGCGCCAGCAGCCAATGGACAGGGGCCCTCTACGAGCAGTACTTC.

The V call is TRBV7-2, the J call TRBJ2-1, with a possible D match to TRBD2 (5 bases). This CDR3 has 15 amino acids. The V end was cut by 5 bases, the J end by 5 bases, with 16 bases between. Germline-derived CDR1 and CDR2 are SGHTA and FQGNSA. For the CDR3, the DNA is TGTGCCAGCAGCCCCGAGGGTAGAAGAAACAATGAGCAGTTCTTC. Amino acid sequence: CASSPEGRRNNEQFF.

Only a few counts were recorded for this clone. The CDR3 here is CASRTGNSPLHF. The CDR3 nucleotides are TGTGCCAGCAGGACAGGGAATTCACCCCTCCACTTT. The V and J genes are TRBV6-5 and TRBJ1-6; 7 nucleotides align to TRBD1. Germline V lookup: CDR1 MNHEY, CDR2 SVGAGI. Trimming took 6 bases from V and 7 from J; bases not matched to a gene: 0. CDR3 size: 12 residues.

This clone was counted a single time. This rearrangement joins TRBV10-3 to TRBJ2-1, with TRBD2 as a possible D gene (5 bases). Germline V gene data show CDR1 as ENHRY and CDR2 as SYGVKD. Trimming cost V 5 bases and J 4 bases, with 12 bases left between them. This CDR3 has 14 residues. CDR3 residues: CAISLMTGYNEQFF. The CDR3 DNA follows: TGTGCCATCAGTCTAATGACGGGGTACAATGAGCAGTTCTTC.

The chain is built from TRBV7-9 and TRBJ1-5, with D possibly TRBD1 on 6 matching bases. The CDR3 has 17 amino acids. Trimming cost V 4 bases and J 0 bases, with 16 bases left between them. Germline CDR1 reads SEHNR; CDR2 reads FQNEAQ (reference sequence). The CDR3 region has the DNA TGTGCCAGCAGCTCGACCCGCAGGGGCTATAGCAATCAGCCCCAGCATTTT. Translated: CASSSTRRGYSNQPQHF.

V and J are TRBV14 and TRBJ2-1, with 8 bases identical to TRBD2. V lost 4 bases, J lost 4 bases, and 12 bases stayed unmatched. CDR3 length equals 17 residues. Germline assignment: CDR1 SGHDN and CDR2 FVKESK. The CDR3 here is CASSPLPGGHDYNEQFF. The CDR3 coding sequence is TGTGCCAGCAGCCCCTTGCCGGGAGGGCACGATTACAATGAGCAGTTCTTC.